This entry features one TCR beta chain sequence. Antigen: not known. This sample is drawn from a study of PD-1 blockade in classical Hodgkin lymphoma. Whole-study results and caveats: At baseline, newly diagnosed patients reportedly showed less TCR diversity than healthy donors. Whoever responded completely had baseline diversity much like that seen in newly diagnosed patients. TCR diversity rose significantly by C4D1 in CD4+ but not CD8+ cells.

The sample's time point: cycle 4 day 1 (C4D1), after around six weeks of nivolumab. All patients experienced relapse after autologous stem cell transplantation, and brentuximab vedotin exposure was variable. Complete response, partial response or progressive disease made up the best responses. Assay: immunoSEQ multiplex PCR; the TCRdb copy retains only in-frame clones and omits some. The sample includes roughly 60,000 clones, approximately 90% of them seen just once. Deletions cut 6 bases from V and 6 bases from J, with 12 bases between. The CDR3 contains 13 residues. Germline-derived CDR1 and CDR2 are MNHNS and SASEGT.

The chain employs TRBV6-1 and TRBJ2-1, with D unclear. The sequencing used peripheral blood mononuclear cells (PBMCs), collected before the fourth cycle of nivolumab. This receptor was identified in a human donor with classical Hodgkin lymphoma. Here the CDR3 DNA reads TGTGCCAGCAGCCGGACGCCATCCAATGAGCAGTTCTTC. Its protein is CASSRTPSNEQFF.